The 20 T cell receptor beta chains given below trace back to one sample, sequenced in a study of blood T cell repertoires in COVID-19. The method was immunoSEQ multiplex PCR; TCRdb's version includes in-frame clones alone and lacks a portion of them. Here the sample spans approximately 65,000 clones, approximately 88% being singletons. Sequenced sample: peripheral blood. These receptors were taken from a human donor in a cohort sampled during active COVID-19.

CDR3 sequence: CASSTIGTGRTDTQYF. The CDR3 nucleotides read TGTGCCAGCAGTACGATCGGGACAGGGCGAACAGATACGCAGTATTTT. This chain links TRBV2 with TRBJ2-3; 9 bases align to TRBD1. This CDR3 contains 16 residues. Per the germline V gene, CDR1 is SNHLY and CDR2 is FYNNEI. Losses at the gene ends were 5 bases for V and 3 bases for J; bases not matched to a gene: 9.

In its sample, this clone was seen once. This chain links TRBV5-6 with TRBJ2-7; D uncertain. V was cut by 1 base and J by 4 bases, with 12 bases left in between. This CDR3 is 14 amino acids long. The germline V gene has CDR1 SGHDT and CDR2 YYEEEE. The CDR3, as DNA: TGTGCCAGCAGCTTGCTCGAGTCGAATTACGAGCAGTACTTC. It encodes CASSLLESNYEQYF.

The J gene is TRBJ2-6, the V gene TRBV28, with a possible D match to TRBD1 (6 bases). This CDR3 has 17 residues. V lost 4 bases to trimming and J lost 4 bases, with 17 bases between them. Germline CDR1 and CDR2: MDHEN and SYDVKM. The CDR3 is CASSSPLDRIGANVLTF. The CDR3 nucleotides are TGTGCCAGCAGTTCCCCTCTCGACAGGATCGGGGCCAACGTCCTGACTTTC. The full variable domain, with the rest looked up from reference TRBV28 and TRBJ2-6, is DVKVTQSSRYLVKRTGEKVFLECVQDMDHENMFWYRQDPGLGLRLIYFSYDVKMKEKGDIPEGYSVSREKKERFSLILESASTNQTSMYLCASSSPLDRIGANVLTFGAGSRLTVL.

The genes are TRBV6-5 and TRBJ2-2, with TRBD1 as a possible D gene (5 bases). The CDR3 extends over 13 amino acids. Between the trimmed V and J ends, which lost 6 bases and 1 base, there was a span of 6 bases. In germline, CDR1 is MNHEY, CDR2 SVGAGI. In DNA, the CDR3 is TGTGCCAGCAGCACAGGGAACACCGGGGAGCTGTTTTTT. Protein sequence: CASSTGNTGELFF.

The CDR3 here is CASRRLAGTADTQYF. The DNA of the CDR3 is TGCGCCAGCCGAAGACTAGCGGGGACCGCAGATACGCAGTATTTT. The chain has TRBV4-3 and TRBJ2-3, with 11 positions matching TRBD2. The CDR3 is 15 residues long. The germline gives CDR1 LGHNA, CDR2 YSLEER. The V segment lost 8 bases and the J segment 4 bases; nucleotides outside the gene matches: 8.

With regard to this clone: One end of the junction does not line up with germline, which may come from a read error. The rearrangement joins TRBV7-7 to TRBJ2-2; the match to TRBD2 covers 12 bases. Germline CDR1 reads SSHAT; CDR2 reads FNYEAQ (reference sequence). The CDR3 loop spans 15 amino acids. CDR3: CASSSGLAGTGELFF. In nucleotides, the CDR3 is TGTGCTAGCAGCTCGGGACTAGCGGGCACCGGGGAGCTGTTTTTT.

DNA of the CDR3: TGTGCCAGCAGTTCCGGGACACTCCCTGGACCCTACAATGAGCAGTTCTTC. Protein product: CASSSGTLPGPYNEQFF. The chain uses TRBV11-3 and TRBJ2-1, with TRBD1 as a possible D gene (6 bases). With 6 bases removed from V and 2 bases from J, the gap between germline ends came to 20 bases. The CDR3 consists of 17 residues. Germline V gene data show CDR1 as SGHNT and CDR2 as YENEEA.

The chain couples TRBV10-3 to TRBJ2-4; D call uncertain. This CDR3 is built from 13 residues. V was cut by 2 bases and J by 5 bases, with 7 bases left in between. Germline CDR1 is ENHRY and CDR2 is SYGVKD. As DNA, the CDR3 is TGTGCCATCAGTGAGAGCCCCCAAAACATTCAGTACTTC. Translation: CAISESPQNIQYF.

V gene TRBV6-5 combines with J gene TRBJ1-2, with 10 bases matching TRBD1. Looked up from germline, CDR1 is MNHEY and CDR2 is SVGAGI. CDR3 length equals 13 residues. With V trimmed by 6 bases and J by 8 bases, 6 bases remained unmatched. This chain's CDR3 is CASSQTGGLGYTF. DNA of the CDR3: TGTGCCAGCAGCCAGACAGGGGGCCTCGGCTACACCTTC.

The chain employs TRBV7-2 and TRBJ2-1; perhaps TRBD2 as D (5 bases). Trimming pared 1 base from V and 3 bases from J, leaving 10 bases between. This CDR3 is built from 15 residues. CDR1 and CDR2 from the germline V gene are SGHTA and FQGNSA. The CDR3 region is CASSLDSGHYNEQFF. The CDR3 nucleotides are TGTGCCAGCAGCTTAGACAGCGGCCACTACAATGAGCAGTTCTTC.

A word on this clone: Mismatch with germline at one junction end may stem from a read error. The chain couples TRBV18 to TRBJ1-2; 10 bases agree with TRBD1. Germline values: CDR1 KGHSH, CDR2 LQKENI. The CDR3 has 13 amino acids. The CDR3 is CASSPWDRGFSSF. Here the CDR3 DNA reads TGTGCCAGCTCACCGTGGGACAGGGGATTCTCCTCCTTC.

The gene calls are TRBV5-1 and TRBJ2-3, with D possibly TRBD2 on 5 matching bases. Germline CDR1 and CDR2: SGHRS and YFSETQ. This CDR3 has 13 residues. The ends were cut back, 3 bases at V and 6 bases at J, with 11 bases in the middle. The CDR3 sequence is CASSSKEADTQYF. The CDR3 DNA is TGCGCCAGCAGCTCTAAGGAGGCGGATACGCAGTATTTT. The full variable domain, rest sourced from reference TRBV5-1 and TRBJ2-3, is KAGVTQTPRYLIKTRGQQVTLSCSPISGHRSVSWYQQTPGQGLQFLFEYFSETQRNKGNFPGRFSGRQFSNSRSEMNVSTLELGDSALYLCASSSKEADTQYFGPGTRLTVL.

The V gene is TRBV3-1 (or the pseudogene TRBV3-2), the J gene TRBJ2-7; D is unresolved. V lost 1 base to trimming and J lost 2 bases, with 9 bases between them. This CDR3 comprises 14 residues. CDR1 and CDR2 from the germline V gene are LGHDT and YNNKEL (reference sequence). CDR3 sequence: CASSQGVRAYEQYF. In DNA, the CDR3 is TGTGCCAGCAGCCAAGGGGTACGGGCCTACGAGCAGTACTTC.

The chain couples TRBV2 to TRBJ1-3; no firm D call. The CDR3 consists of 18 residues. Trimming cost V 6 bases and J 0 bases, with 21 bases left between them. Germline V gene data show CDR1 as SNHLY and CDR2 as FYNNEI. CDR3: CASSGGRANIASGNTIYF. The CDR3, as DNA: TGTGCCAGCAGCGGAGGTAGGGCCAACATCGCCTCTGGAAACACCATATATTTT. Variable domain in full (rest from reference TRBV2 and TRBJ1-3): EPEVTQTPSHQVTQMGQEVILRCVPISNHLYFYWYRQILGQKVEFLVSFYNNEISEKSEIFDDQFSVERPDGSNFTLKIRSTKLEDSAMYFCASSGGRANIASGNTIYFGEGSWLTVV.

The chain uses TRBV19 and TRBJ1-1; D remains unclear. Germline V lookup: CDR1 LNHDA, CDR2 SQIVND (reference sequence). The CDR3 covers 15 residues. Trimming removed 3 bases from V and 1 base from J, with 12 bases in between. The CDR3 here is CASSILRHQNTEAFF. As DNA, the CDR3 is TGTGCCAGTAGTATTTTGAGGCACCAGAACACTGAAGCTTTCTTT.

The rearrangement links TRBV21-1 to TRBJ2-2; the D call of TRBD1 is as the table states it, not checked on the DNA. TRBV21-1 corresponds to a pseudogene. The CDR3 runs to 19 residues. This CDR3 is CASSACPGTGYANTGELFF. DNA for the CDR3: TGTGCCAGCAGCGCTTGTCCCGGGACAGGGTACGCGAACACCGGGGAGCTGTTTTTT.

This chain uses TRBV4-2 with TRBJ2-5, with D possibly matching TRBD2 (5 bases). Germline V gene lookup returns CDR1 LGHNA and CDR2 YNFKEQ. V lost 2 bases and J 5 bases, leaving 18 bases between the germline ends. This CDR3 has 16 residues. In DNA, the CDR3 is TGTGCCAGCAGCCAATACGAAGGCAGGCGGGCGGAGACCCAGTACTTC. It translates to CASSQYEGRRAETQYF.

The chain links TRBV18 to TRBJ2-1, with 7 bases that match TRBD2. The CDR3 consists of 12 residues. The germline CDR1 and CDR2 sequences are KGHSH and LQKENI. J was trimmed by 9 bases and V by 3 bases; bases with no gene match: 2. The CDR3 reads CASSPGRGEQFF. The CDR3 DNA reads TGTGCCAGCTCACCTGGGAGGGGTGAGCAGTTCTTC. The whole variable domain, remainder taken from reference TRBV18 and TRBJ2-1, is NAGVMQNPRHLVRRRGQEARLRCSPMKGHSHVYWYRQLPEEGLKFMVYLQKENIIDESGMPKERFSAEFPKEGPSILRIQQVVRGDSAAYFCASSPGRGEQFFGPGTRLTVL.

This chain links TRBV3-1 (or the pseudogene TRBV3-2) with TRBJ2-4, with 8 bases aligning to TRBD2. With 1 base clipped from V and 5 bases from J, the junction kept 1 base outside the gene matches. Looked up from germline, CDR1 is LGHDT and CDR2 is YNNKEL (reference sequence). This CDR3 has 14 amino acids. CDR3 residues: CASSQVAGQNIQYF. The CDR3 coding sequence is TGTGCCAGCAGCCAAGTAGCGGGGCAAAACATTCAGTACTTC.

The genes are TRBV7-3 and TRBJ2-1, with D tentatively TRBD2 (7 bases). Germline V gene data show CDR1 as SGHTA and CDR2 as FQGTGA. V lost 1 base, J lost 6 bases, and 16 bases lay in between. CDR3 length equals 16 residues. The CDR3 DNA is TGTGCCAGCAGCTTAATCGGGTCGGGGGGCATCAATGAGCAGTTCTTC. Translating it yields CASSLIGSGGINEQFF.